Each of the 6 T cell receptor beta chains below was sequenced from the same sample in a study of response to subunit inactivated influenza vaccine. TCRdb re-called the RT-PCR reads through MiXCR, storing one row per CDR3 protein. The data show 800,000 to 1,000,000 distinct CDR3 sequences, approximately 21% seen once. This specimen consisted of PBMCs from blood, obtained 4 to 6 days after vaccination. The source of these receptors is a man aged 50-60 years who received an inactivated influenza vaccine.

This CDR3 is CASSVTGQLLSNQPQHF. CDR3 coding DNA: TGTGCCAGCAGTGTCACGGGACAGCTACTTAGCAATCAGCCCCAGCATTTT. V usage is TRBV6-1 and J usage is TRBJ1-5; TRBD1 matches at 7 bases. This CDR3 contains 17 residues. The V gene's germline CDR1 is MNHNS and CDR2 SASEGT. The junction had 9 bases not matched to a gene; V was cut back by 4 bases and J by 0 bases.

The chain links TRBV7-2 to TRBJ2-7; 9 bases map to TRBD1. V gave up 6 bases and J gave up 4 bases; unmatched junction bases: 10. This CDR3 contains 15 residues. Germline V gene data show CDR1 as SGHTA and CDR2 as FQGNSA. CDR3 loop: CASSSTGGDMYEQYF. In nucleotides, the CDR3 is TGTGCCAGCAGTAGTACAGGGGGCGATATGTACGAGCAGTACTTC.

The V call is TRBV29-1, the J call TRBJ2-1; 12 positions agree with TRBD2. Trimming took 4 bases from V and 4 from J; bases not matched to a gene: 5. Germline-derived CDR1 and CDR2 are SQVTM and ANQGSEA. This CDR3 has 15 amino acids. Here the CDR3 DNA reads TGCAGCGTTGTTCCACTAGCGGGGGGATACAATGAGCAGTTCTTC. Residues: CSVVPLAGGYNEQFF.

This rearrangement joins TRBV20-1 to TRBJ2-1; D is undetermined. The CDR3 is 13 residues long. V lost 5 bases, J lost 4 bases, and 12 bases lay in between. Looked up from germline, CDR1 is DFQATT and CDR2 is SNEGSKA (reference sequence). The CDR3 DNA reads as TGCAGTGCTGGCCCCCAGAATTACAATGAGCAGTTCTTC. This translates into CSAGPQNYNEQFF.

The V and J genes are TRBV6-5 and TRBJ2-4; 7 bases agree with TRBD2. This CDR3 spans 18 amino acids. V was clipped by 1 base and J by 3 bases; unmatched bases: 12. Looked up from germline, CDR1 is MNHEY and CDR2 is SVGAGI. Here the CDR3 DNA reads TGTGCCAGCAGTTACTTTGGCGGGGGAAGTACTATCAAAAACATTCAGTACTTC. This gives the protein CASSYFGGGSTIKNIQYF.

V gene TRBV20-1 combines with J gene TRBJ1-1; TRBD1 agrees at 8 bases. There are 14 residues in the CDR3. After removal of 4 bases from V and 6 bases from J, the junction contained 10 bases not matched to a gene. Germline V CDR1 and CDR2: DFQATT, SNEGSKA (reference sequence). CDR3 residues: CSATSGQGMAEAFF. The CDR3 DNA reads as TGCAGTGCTACGAGCGGACAGGGAATGGCTGAAGCTTTCTTT.